This T cell receptor beta chain was retrieved from a study of cytomegalovirus exposure and HLA in healthy donors. Study details: Of the donors genotyped, several hundred in all, 80% to 85% fell in the Caucasian-associated ancestry cluster.

Turning to this clone: What it binds is unknown.

Study-wide points: TRBV6-2, TRBV6-3 and some other V segments were unresolvable in 87-base-pair reads. Reported performance of the classifier showed diagnosis of cytomegalovirus status with high specificity and sensitivity. Within a later analysis, the majority of CMV-associated TCR beta chains appeared HLA-restricted.

The germline V gene encodes CDR1 MDHEN and CDR2 SYDVKM. This CDR3 is 17 amino acids long. The V gene lost 7 bases and the J gene lost 0 bases, with 19 bases spanning the gap. Amplification used 60 Vbeta primers and 13 Jbeta primers. This table comes from immunoSEQ multiplex PCR, and its TCRdb copy is limited to in-frame clones, with some not included. The repertoire has hundreds of thousands of clones, roughly 80% of them found once; the top ten carry about 3%. The source of this sequence is a man aged 25-45 years in good health and CMV-seronegative. Material for sequencing was PBMCs. The rearrangement joins TRBV28 to TRBJ1-5; possible D gene TRBD1, 5 bases. This chain's CDR3 is CASTPWQGGYSNQPQHF. DNA of the CDR3: TGTGCCAGCACTCCCTGGCAGGGAGGTTATAGCAATCAGCCCCAGCATTTT.